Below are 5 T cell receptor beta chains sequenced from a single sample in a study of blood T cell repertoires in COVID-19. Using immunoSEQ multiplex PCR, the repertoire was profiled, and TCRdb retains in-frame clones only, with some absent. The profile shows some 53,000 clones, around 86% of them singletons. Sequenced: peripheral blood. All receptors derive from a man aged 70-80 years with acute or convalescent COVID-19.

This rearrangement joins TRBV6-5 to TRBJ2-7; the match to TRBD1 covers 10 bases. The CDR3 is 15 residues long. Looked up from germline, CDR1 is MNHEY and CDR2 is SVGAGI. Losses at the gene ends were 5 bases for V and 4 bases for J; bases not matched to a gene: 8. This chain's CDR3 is CASSPGTGARYEQYF. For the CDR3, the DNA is TGTGCCAGCAGTCCCGGGACAGGGGCGAGGTACGAGCAGTACTTC.

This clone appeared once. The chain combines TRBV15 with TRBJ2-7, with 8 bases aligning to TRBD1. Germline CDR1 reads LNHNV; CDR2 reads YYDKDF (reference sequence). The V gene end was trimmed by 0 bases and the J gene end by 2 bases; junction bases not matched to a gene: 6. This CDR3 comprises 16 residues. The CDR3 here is CATSRDRDRFAYEQYV. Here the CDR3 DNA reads TGTGCCACCAGCAGAGATAGGGACAGGTTCGCCTACGAGCAGTACGTC.

This CDR3 reads CASSSGGETQYF. The CDR3 DNA sequence: TGTGCCAGCAGCTCCGGGGGTGAGACCCAGTACTTC. The rearrangement links TRBV6-5 to TRBJ2-5; D may be TRBD2 (6 bases). Germline values: CDR1 MNHEY, CDR2 SVGAGI. CDR3 length equals 12 residues. V was pared by 6 bases and J by 5 bases, with 10 bases between.

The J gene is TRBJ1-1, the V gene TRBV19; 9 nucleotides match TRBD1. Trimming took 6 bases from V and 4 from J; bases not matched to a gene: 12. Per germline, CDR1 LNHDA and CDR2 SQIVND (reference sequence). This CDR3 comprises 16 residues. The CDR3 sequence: CASRPGTGYGGTEAFF. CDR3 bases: TGTGCCAGTAGGCCCGGGACAGGGTACGGGGGCACTGAAGCTTTCTTT.

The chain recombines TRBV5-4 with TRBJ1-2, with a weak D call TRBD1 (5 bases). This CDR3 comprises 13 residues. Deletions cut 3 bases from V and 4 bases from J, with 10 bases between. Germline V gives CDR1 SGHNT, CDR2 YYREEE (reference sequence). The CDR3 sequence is CASSSGGGYGYTF. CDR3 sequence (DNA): TGTGCCAGCAGCTCTGGGGGGGGCTATGGCTACACCTTC.